The 24 T cell receptor beta chains in this list originate from one sample, sequenced in a study of shared clonotypes between healthy human individuals. Data came from immunoSEQ multiplex PCR; TCRdb stores just in-frame clones and leaves some out. The sample holds some 1.5 million clones, roughly 96% seen once. The sample was naive CD4+ T cells sorted from blood. Subset in this sample: CD45RA+ positively selected. These receptor sequences come from a man aged 25 to 45 in good health.

The rearrangement links TRBV18 to TRBJ2-3, with D unresolved. V lost 3 bases and J lost 0, with 10 bases in between. The CDR3 runs 15 residues. The germline CDR1 and CDR2 sequences are KGHSH and LQKENI. The CDR3 DNA is TGTGCCAGCTCACCGGTTACTTCTAGCACAGATACGCAGTATTTT. As protein: CASSPVTSSTDTQYF.

The CDR3 protein is CASSVRDSQGGYTF. In DNA form, the CDR3 reads TGTGCCAGCAGTGTCCGGGACAGCCAAGGTGGCTACACCTTC. V and J are TRBV2 and TRBJ1-2, with 7 positions matching TRBD1. Losses at the gene ends were 4 bases for V and 7 bases for J; bases not matched to a gene: 9. The length of the CDR3 is 14 residues. Germline V gene lookup returns CDR1 SNHLY and CDR2 FYNNEI.

This sequence joins TRBV7-2 and TRBJ2-2; TRBD2 agrees at 7 bases. This CDR3 has 15 amino acids. V shed 3 bases, J shed 1 base, and the junction held 2 bases outside the gene matches. Germline-derived CDR1 and CDR2 are SGHTA and FQGNSA. The CDR3 protein is CASSFASGNTGELFF. The CDR3, as DNA: TGTGCCAGCAGCTTCGCTAGCGGGAACACCGGGGAGCTGTTTTTT.

Written as DNA, the CDR3 is TGTGCCAGTAGTAATGGGGATGGTCAGCCCCAGCATTTT. Amino acids: CASSNGDGQPQHF. This sequence joins TRBV19 and TRBJ1-5; no clear D gene. Germline V gene data show CDR1 as LNHDA and CDR2 as SQIVND (reference sequence). V shed 4 bases and J shed 6 bases, with 10 bases lying between them. The CDR3 totals 13 residues.

The rearrangement uses TRBV5-4 and TRBJ1-2; the match to TRBD1 covers 7 bases. The V gene end was trimmed by 3 bases and the J gene end by 4 bases; junction bases not matched to a gene: 6. This CDR3 contains 14 residues. Looked up from germline, CDR1 is SGHNT and CDR2 is YYREEE (reference sequence). The CDR3 nucleotides are TGTGCCAGCAGCTCGGGACAGCTTCTCTATGGCTACACCTTC. It is translated as CASSSGQLLYGYTF.

This clone appeared a single time. The V call is TRBV18, the J call TRBJ2-5; no firm D call. The CDR3 spans 14 residues. V was shortened by 3 bases and J by 5 bases, with 13 bases between the two germline ends. CDR1 KGHSH and CDR2 LQKENI come from the germline V gene. As DNA, the CDR3 is TGTGCCAGCTCACCTGGGCCCCGTTCGGAGACCCAGTACTTC. Translated: CASSPGPRSETQYF. Full variable domain (remainder filled in from reference TRBV18 and TRBJ2-5): NAGVMQNPRHLVRRRGQEARLRCSPMKGHSHVYWYRQLPEEGLKFMVYLQKENIIDESGMPKERFSAEFPKEGPSILRIQQVVRGDSAAYFCASSPGPRSETQYFGPGTRLLVL.

The J gene is TRBJ2-5, the V gene TRBV7-2, with a tentative D call TRBD2 (5 bases). Between the trimmed V and J ends, which lost 5 bases and 6 bases, there was a span of 16 bases. The length of the CDR3 is 14 residues. Germline V gene sequence: CDR1 SGHTA, CDR2 FQGNSA. The CDR3 loop reads CASSPSQFRQTQYF. DNA of the CDR3: TGTGCCAGCAGCCCTAGCCAATTTCGTCAGACCCAGTACTTC.

The rearrangement joins TRBV19 to TRBJ2-1; D gene unclear. Per germline, CDR1 LNHDA and CDR2 SQIVND (reference sequence). V gave up 4 bases and J gave up 8 bases, with 18 bases separating them. CDR3 length: 15 amino acids. CDR3 residues: CASSTWVNNKDEQFF. As DNA, the CDR3 is TGTGCCAGTAGTACCTGGGTTAATAACAAAGATGAGCAGTTCTTC.

This sequence joins TRBV28 and TRBJ2-1; 8 bases align to TRBD2. V dropped 2 bases and J dropped 5; count of bases not matched to a gene: 5. From germline, CDR1 is MDHEN and CDR2 SYDVKM. This CDR3 region has 15 residues. The CDR3 DNA follows: TGTGCCAGCAGTTTACTAGCGGGCGACAACAATGAGCAGTTCTTC. Amino acid sequence: CASSLLAGDNNEQFF.

In its sample, this clone was seen once. This sequence joins TRBV27 and TRBJ1-1, with 10 bases identical to TRBD1. The V gene's germline CDR1 is MNHEY and CDR2 SMNVEV (reference sequence). After removal of 6 bases from V and 1 base from J, the junction contained 8 bases not matched to a gene. The CDR3 loop spans 16 amino acids. CDR3 sequence reads: CASRRGDRGPNTEAFF. CDR3 coding DNA: TGTGCCAGCAGACGGGGCGACAGGGGGCCGAACACTGAAGCTTTCTTT.

The J gene is TRBJ1-4, the V gene TRBV28, with 7 bases fitting TRBD1. Trimming removed 5 bases from V and 0 bases from J; junction bases left unmatched: 12. The germline V gene has CDR1 MDHEN and CDR2 SYDVKM. The CDR3 consists of 18 residues. CDR3 residues: CASSGRQGSMATNEKLFF. CDR3 DNA sequence: TGTGCCAGCAGTGGACGACAGGGATCGATGGCAACTAATGAAAAACTGTTTTTT.

This chain links TRBV29-1 with TRBJ2-1, with D tentatively TRBD2 (6 bases). CDR1 and CDR2 (germline): SQVTM, ANQGSEA. The CDR3 runs 16 residues. V shed 5 bases and J shed 0 bases, with 17 bases lying between them. The CDR3 DNA sequence: TGCAGCGTTTCATCTAGCGCGAAGGACTCCTACAATGAGCAGTTCTTC. It encodes CSVSSSAKDSYNEQFF.

This chain links TRBV28 with TRBJ1-2, with D possibly matching TRBD1 (6 bases). This CDR3 is 14 amino acids long. V was trimmed by 7 bases and J by 4 bases, leaving 16 bases between them. Germline CDR1 is MDHEN and CDR2 is SYDVKM. The CDR3 protein is CASKDSYSTYGYTF. The DNA of the CDR3 is TGTGCCAGCAAGGACAGCTACTCAACCTATGGCTACACCTTC.

This chain links TRBV9 with TRBJ2-3; D is perhaps TRBD2 (6 bases). Germline V gene sequence: CDR1 SGDLS, CDR2 YYNGEE. CDR3 length: 16 amino acids. V gave up 1 base and J gave up 2 bases, with 14 bases separating them. The CDR3 reads CASSVRSGEVTDTQYF. The CDR3 DNA reads as TGTGCCAGCAGCGTACGATCGGGAGAAGTCACAGATACGCAGTATTTT.

The V and J genes are TRBV5-1 and TRBJ2-5; D ambiguous. The germline V gene has CDR1 SGHRS and CDR2 YFSETQ. Between the trimmed V and J ends, which lost 0 bases and 0 bases, there was a span of 15 bases. The CDR3 runs to 17 residues. The CDR3 nucleotides read TGCGCCAGCAGCTTGGGTGCCGTAGAGTACAACCAAGAGACCCAGTACTTC. Translated, it gives CASSLGAVEYNQETQYF.

V gene TRBV10-1 combines with J gene TRBJ2-3; D not resolved. CDR1 is WNHNN and CDR2 is SYGVQD in the germline V gene (reference sequence). This CDR3 is built from 17 residues. Between the trimmed V and J ends, which lost 0 bases and 5 bases, there was a span of 18 bases. CDR3 region: CASSESLGMGFRDTQYF. The CDR3 nucleotides are TGCGCCAGCAGTGAGTCTTTGGGCATGGGATTTCGAGATACGCAGTATTTT.

The chain employs TRBV9 and TRBJ2-1; TRBD2 might be the D (5 bases). Trimming stripped 0 bases from V and 5 bases from J, with 12 bases between. The CDR3 covers 15 residues. Looked up from germline, CDR1 is SGDLS and CDR2 is YYNGEE. As DNA, the CDR3 is TGTGCCAGCAGCGTAGAGGACTCCTTTGACAATGAGCAGTTCTTC. Protein: CASSVEDSFDNEQFF.

V and J are TRBV5-1 and TRBJ2-1; weak D call: TRBD1 (5 bases). CDR1 is SGHRS and CDR2 is YFSETQ in the germline V gene. The ends were cut back, 6 bases at V and 0 bases at J, with 13 bases in the middle. The CDR3 is made up of 15 amino acids. CDR3 bases: TGCGCCAGCACCCCTCGACAGAGCTCCTACAATGAGCAGTTCTTC. Translation: CASTPRQSSYNEQFF.

The V gene is TRBV7-2, the J gene TRBJ2-1; D remains ambiguous. V was trimmed by 0 bases and J by 0 bases, leaving 9 bases between them. Germline CDR1 and CDR2: SGHTA and FQGNSA. CDR3 length equals 16 residues. The CDR3 spells CASSLADFSSYNEQFF. DNA of the CDR3: TGTGCCAGCAGCTTAGCAGACTTCAGCTCCTACAATGAGCAGTTCTTC.

This clone was found once. This chain joins TRBV6-1 and TRBJ1-4; D remains ambiguous. The CDR3 sequence is 17 residues long. Per germline, CDR1 MNHNS and CDR2 SASEGT. The V end was cut by 1 base, the J end by 8 bases, with 20 bases between. CDR3: CASSEVVRVGFGEKLFF. CDR3 coding DNA: TGTGCCAGCAGTGAAGTTGTTCGGGTGGGGTTCGGGGAAAAACTGTTTTTT.

Concerning this clone: This sample also contains other DNA sequences that code for the same CDR3. V usage is TRBV18 and J usage is TRBJ2-7; 8 bases map to TRBD1. V gave up 3 bases and J gave up 3 bases; unmatched junction bases: 4. The CDR3 length is 14 residues. The germline CDR1 and CDR2 sequences are KGHSH and LQKENI. CDR3 in DNA: TGTGCCAGCTCACCGGGACAGGCTAACTACGAGCAGTACTTC. Its translation is CASSPGQANYEQYF.

The V call is TRBV25-1, the J call TRBJ2-7; 9 bases are shared with TRBD1. V dropped 3 bases and J dropped 3; count of bases not matched to a gene: 3. The V gene's germline CDR1 is MGHDK and CDR2 SYGVNS. The CDR3 covers 14 residues. The DNA for the CDR3 is TGTGCCAGCAGTGACTTGGGACAGGGCTACGAGCAGTACTTC. This sequence encodes CASSDLGQGYEQYF.

The chain joins TRBV19 to TRBJ1-5; D remains unclear. The germline V gene has CDR1 LNHDA and CDR2 SQIVND (reference sequence). The CDR3 is 14 amino acids. V shed 6 bases and J shed 0 bases, with 9 bases lying between them. The CDR3 nucleotides are TGTGCCAGTAGCTACAGCTATAGCAATCAGCCCCAGCATTTT. This codes for CASSYSYSNQPQHF.

The V call is TRBV2, the J call TRBJ2-1; 7 nucleotides align to TRBD2. This CDR3 spans 14 amino acids. The V segment lost 7 bases and the J segment 6 bases; nucleotides outside the gene matches: 9. The V gene's germline CDR1 is SNHLY and CDR2 FYNNEI. The CDR3 region is CASNGYGRSNEQFF. CDR3 DNA: TGTGCCAGCAATGGTTACGGGAGGAGCAATGAGCAGTTCTTC.